The sequence of this T cell receptor (beta chain) was determined in a study of cytomegalovirus exposure and HLA in healthy donors. Study details: Around 80 million unique TCR sequences came from HLA-typed donors in an early release.

Amplification used 60 Vbeta primers and 13 Jbeta primers. TCRdb's copy holds only in-frame clones and misses some; the assay was immunoSEQ multiplex PCR. In the table there are 60,000 to 65,000 clones, around 87% of which are singletons. CDR3 size: 17 residues. Germline CDR1 and CDR2: SGHTA and FQGTGA. V trimming: 4 bases; J trimming: 7 bases; junction bases outside the gene matches: 16. The study's findings and limits: Data from an earlier analysis indicated that most TCR beta V segments were productive either about 87% or about 30% of the time. The study flagged around 150 TCR beta chains as cytomegalovirus-associated. Indistinguishable V segments such as TRBV6-2 and TRBV6-3 were excluded.

About this clone: Its cognate antigen is unknown.

The chain joins TRBV7-3 to TRBJ1-5, with 7 bases lining up with TRBD1. Sequenced input: PBMCs. This clonotype was sampled from a man younger than 35 in good health and CMV-seronegative. In DNA form, the CDR3 reads TGTGCCAGCAGCTACTTGGACAGGCCCAATCTTAGCCAGCCCCAGCATTTT. This gives the protein CASSYLDRPNLSQPQHF. Drawing the rest from reference TRBV7-3 and TRBJ1-5, the complete variable domain is GAGVSQTPSNKVTEKGKYVELRCDPISGHTALYWYRQSLGQGPEFLIYFQGTGAADDSGLPNDRFFAVRPEGSVSTLKIQRTERGDSAVYLCASSYLDRPNLSQPQHFGDGTRLSIL.